This T cell receptor beta chain originates from a study of blood T cell repertoires in COVID-19. The CDR3 has 13 residues. Germline CDR1 is MDHEN and CDR2 is SYDVKM. Trimming at V came to 10 bases and at J to 0 bases, leaving 5 bases not matched to a gene. Profiling relied on immunoSEQ multiplex PCR, and the TCRdb table lists in-frame clones only, not all of them. Of about 210,000 clones listed, about 86% are singletons. Source material: PBMCs or T cells enriched from blood (not recorded which). The origin of this receptor is a woman aged 50 to 65 with acute COVID-19. This chain links TRBV28 with TRBJ1-2; 7 positions agree with TRBD1. The CDR3 DNA is TGTGCCACGGGGACAGCCGCTAACTATGGCTACACCTTC. Residues: CATGTAANYGYTF.